Following are 15 T cell receptor beta chains from one sample sequenced in a study of blood T cell repertoires in COVID-19. Here immunoSEQ multiplex PCR was the method, and the copy in TCRdb shows in-frame clones only, minus some. Of some 30,000 clones listed, about 92% are singletons. Sequenced: peripheral blood. The receptors stem from a man between 45 and 60 years old with active COVID-19.

This chain links TRBV2 with TRBJ2-3; 12 bases fit TRBD1. The ends lost 5 bases at V and 7 bases at J; junction bases unmatched: 10. CDR3 length: 16 residues. Germline V CDR1 and CDR2: SNHLY, FYNNEI. The CDR3 loop reads CASSTPGQGATNTQYF. CDR3 DNA sequence: TGTGCCAGCAGTACCCCGGGACAGGGGGCTACTAATACGCAGTATTTT.

CDR3 coding DNA: TGTGCCAGCAGCTTGCGGGAAGGGGCCACAGATACGCAGTATTTT. The encoded protein is CASSLREGATDTQYF. This chain connects TRBV11-2 to TRBJ2-3, with D perhaps TRBD2 (6 bases). The CDR3 is 15 amino acids. Germline CDR1 is SGHAT and CDR2 is FQNNGV. The germline V and J ends were trimmed by 3 bases and 2 bases, with 12 bases remaining between them.

The chain couples TRBV28 to TRBJ2-7, with D possibly matching TRBD1 (6 bases). Germline CDR1 reads MDHEN; CDR2 reads SYDVKM. V lost 10 bases and J 7 bases, leaving 20 bases between the germline ends. The CDR3 has 13 residues. This chain's CDR3 is CATIDRQVREQYF. DNA for the CDR3: TGTGCCACAATCGATAGACAGGTACGAGAGCAGTACTTC.

V is TRBV16 and J is TRBJ2-1, with a tentative D call TRBD1 (6 bases). Germline CDR1 KGHSY, CDR2 FQNENV. There are 16 residues in the CDR3. Trimming shortened V by 4 bases and J by 0 bases, and 13 bases separated the two germline ends. DNA of the CDR3: TGTGCCAGCAGCCCTGGACAGTTGATCTCCTACAATGAGCAGTTCTTC. It translates to CASSPGQLISYNEQFF.

The CDR3 nucleotides read TGTGCCAGCAGTTACTCCCCTGGTAGCGGGTTATACAATGAGCAGTTCTTC. It yields the protein CASSYSPGSGLYNEQFF. The chain joins TRBV6-2 or TRBV6-3 to TRBJ2-1; 7 bases fit TRBD2. V shed 0 bases and J 4 bases; nucleotides not matched to a gene: 9. The CDR3 is made up of 17 amino acids. Germline CDR1 is MNHEY and CDR2 is SVGEGT.

This chain uses TRBV18 with TRBJ2-1; D may be TRBD2 (5 bases). CDR1 KGHSH and CDR2 LQKENI come from the germline V gene. The V gene lost 2 bases and the J gene lost 0 bases, with 14 bases spanning the gap. The CDR3 is 17 residues long. In DNA, the CDR3 is TGTGCCAGCTCACCAAGAAATGGGGAGAGCTCCTACAATGAGCAGTTCTTC. Translated: CASSPRNGESSYNEQFF.

The chain recombines TRBV5-4 with TRBJ2-7; 16 nucleotides line up with TRBD2. Per germline, CDR1 SGHNT and CDR2 YYREEE (reference sequence). V gave up 0 bases and J gave up 6 bases; unmatched junction bases: 6. This CDR3 has 17 amino acids. CDR3 coding DNA: TGTGCCAGCAGCTTGGCCGGGACTAGCGGGAGGGCTCTCGAGCAGTACTTC. It yields the protein CASSLAGTSGRALEQYF.

This chain uses TRBV5-5 with TRBJ2-7; 10 nucleotides line up with TRBD1. CDR1 is SGHKS, CDR2 YYEKEE, per germline (reference sequence). The CDR3 totals 14 residues. With 0 bases clipped from V and 6 bases from J, the junction kept 3 bases outside the gene matches. CDR3 coding DNA: TGTGCCAGCAGCTTGGCGACAGGGGGCGGCGAGCAGTACTTC. This codes for CASSLATGGGEQYF.

CDR3 coding DNA: TGTGCCAGCAGTTGGGCCGGCAGGGGCAATAATGAGCAGTTCTTC. It specifies CASSWAGRGNNEQFF. The chain uses TRBV27 and TRBJ2-1; D possibly corresponds to TRBD1 (6 bases). Trimming left V 4 bases short and J 7 bases short, with 17 bases between. The CDR3 length is 15 residues. Germline V lookup: CDR1 MNHEY, CDR2 SMNVEV (reference sequence).

The genes are TRBV3-1 (or the pseudogene TRBV3-2) and TRBJ2-7, with TRBD1 identical over 7 bases. Germline V gives CDR1 LGHDT, CDR2 YNNKEL (reference sequence). After removal of 0 bases from V and 6 bases from J, the junction contained 23 bases not matched to a gene. The CDR3 has 20 residues. The CDR3 DNA reads as TGTGCCAGCAGCCAAGACCCCCCAGGCGGAAGGGGGCTTTTGAGGGGCGAGCAGTACTTC. This sequence encodes CASSQDPPGGRGLLRGEQYF.

The V and J genes are TRBV29-1 and TRBJ2-3; 8 bases agree with TRBD1. The CDR3 consists of 14 residues. Germline V gene sequence: CDR1 SQVTM, CDR2 ANQGSEA. The J segment lost 4 bases and the V segment lost 6 bases, leaving 9 bases of the junction unmatched. The CDR3 region is CSVETGEFSDTQYF. The CDR3 region has the DNA TGCAGCGTGGAGACAGGGGAATTTTCAGATACGCAGTATTTT.

The chain joins TRBV7-8 to TRBJ2-5; 8 positions agree with TRBD1. This CDR3 has 16 residues. Germline loops: CDR1 SGHVS, CDR2 FQNEAQ. With 3 bases clipped from V and 1 base from J, the junction kept 7 bases outside the gene matches. The CDR3 DNA is TGTGCCAGCAGCTTCTCAGGGGGCCCGAGCCAAGAGACCCAGTACTTC. Encoded protein: CASSFSGGPSQETQYF. The complete variable domain, with remaining parts taken from reference TRBV7-8 and TRBJ2-5, reads GAGVSQSPRYKVAKRGQDVALRCDPISGHVSLFWYQQALGQGPEFLTYFQNEAQLDKSGLPSDRFFAERPEGSVSTLKIQRTQQEDSAVYLCASSFSGGPSQETQYFGPGTRLLVL.

J is TRBJ1-2 and V is TRBV18; D remains ambiguous. CDR3 length: 14 residues. Trimming shortened V by 8 bases and J by 2 bases, and 15 bases separated the two germline ends. The V gene's germline CDR1 is KGHSH and CDR2 LQKENI. The CDR3 region has the DNA TGTGCCAGCGCTTACGGGGATTTAAACTATGGCTACACCTTC. It encodes CASAYGDLNYGYTF.

The CDR3 sequence is CASRTGTSGFQETQYF. The CDR3 bases are TGTGCCAGCAGGACCGGGACTAGCGGGTTCCAAGAGACCCAGTACTTC. The genes are TRBV7-2 and TRBJ2-5; 12 bases map to TRBD2. This CDR3 is 16 amino acids long. Germline V gives CDR1 SGHTA, CDR2 FQGNSA. V lost 6 bases and J lost 1; bases outside the gene matches: 6. Full variable domain (rest looked up from reference TRBV7-2 and TRBJ2-5): GAGVSQSPSNKVTEKGKDVELRCDPISGHTALYWYRQSLGQGLEFLIYFQGNSAPDKSGLPSDRFSAERTGGSVSTLTIQRTQQEDSAVYLCASRTGTSGFQETQYFGPGTRLLVL.

V is TRBV19 and J is TRBJ1-3; D gene ambiguous. The germline V gene has CDR1 LNHDA and CDR2 SQIVND (reference sequence). V was trimmed by 6 bases and J by 4 bases, leaving 7 bases between them. This CDR3 region has 12 residues. This CDR3 is CASRREGNTIYF. The DNA for the CDR3 is TGTGCCAGTAGACGGGAAGGAAACACCATATATTTT.